This T cell receptor beta chain was captured by sequencing in a study of early T cells in non-severe SARS-CoV-2 infection. With 3 bases removed from V and 6 bases from J, the gap between germline ends came to 15 bases. Germline V lookup: CDR1 DFQATT, CDR2 SNEGSKA (reference sequence). The CDR3 has 13 residues. Unique molecular identifier tags were affixed to discrete cDNA molecules. Each CDR3 protein gets one entry after TCRdb re-called the 5' RACE reads with MiXCR. The sample holds fewer than 35,000 distinct CDR3 sequences, 4% to 5.5% seen once. This clonotype came up many times. The source of this sequence is an adult who was a healthcare worker with PCR-confirmed SARS-CoV-2 infection or an uninfected control (not recorded which). The chain links TRBV20-1 to TRBJ2-7; D is undetermined. Sequencing was performed on whole blood. The CDR3 DNA sequence: TGCAGTGCTAGTTGGTCCGCAGCGTTCGAGCAGTACTTC. Translation: CSASWSAAFEQYF.